Below are 5 T cell receptor beta chains sequenced from a single sample in a study of regulatory T cells in long-lasting Graves disease. To make TCR beta libraries, researchers used iRepertoire HTBI primers and Arm-PCR of CDR3 regions. TCRdb fed the multiplex PCR reads into MiXCR, producing one record per CDR3 protein. The sample has roughly 360,000 distinct CDR3 sequences, 12% seen once. Time point here: newly diagnosed GD, antithyroid drugs for less than 3 months. The TCR library used RNA extracted from PBMCs. This sample was shared with a second study, whose subject was T cells in Graves' hyperthyroidism and ophthalmopathy.

The sample here was peripheral blood mononuclear cells (PBMCs), taken at new diagnosis, from a patient treated with antithyroid drugs. Every receptor here comes from a woman between 18 and 29 years old with Graves disease.

The chain carries TRBV5-1 and TRBJ1-6, with TRBD1 matching over 8 bases. J was trimmed by 7 bases and V by 3 bases; bases with no gene match: 6. The CDR3 runs 15 residues. The V gene's germline CDR1 is SGHRS and CDR2 YFSETQ. This CDR3 is CASSSGQGLNSPLHF. CDR3 nucleotides: TGCGCCAGCAGCTCAGGACAGGGCCTAAATTCACCCCTCCACTTT.

This clonotype has ten or more counts. The chain combines TRBV5-8 with TRBJ2-1, with D perhaps matching TRBD1 (6 bases). V was clipped by 3 bases and J by 7 bases, with 8 bases between them. The germline V gene encodes CDR1 SGHTS and CDR2 YDEGEE. This CDR3 has 12 residues. CDR3 sequence (DNA): TGTGCCAGCAGCTCAGGGGTAAATGAGCAGTTCTTC. This gives the protein CASSSGVNEQFF.

The CDR3 protein is CSANDRTGRTEAFF. The CDR3 DNA reads as TGCAGTGCTAATGATAGGACAGGGCGCACTGAAGCTTTCTTT. The V and J genes are TRBV20-1 and TRBJ1-1; 8 bases fit TRBD1. Germline CDR1 DFQATT, CDR2 SNEGSKA (reference sequence). The V and J ends lost 4 bases and 4 bases, in that order; junction bases with no gene match: 8. The CDR3 runs to 14 residues.

This clonotype was counted at least ten times. V and J are TRBV20-1 and TRBJ1-2; tentatively, D is TRBD1 (5 bases). CDR1 is DFQATT, CDR2 SNEGSKA, per germline (reference sequence). Trimming took off 1 base at V and 4 bases at J, with 10 bases between the two ends. The CDR3 spans 13 residues. The CDR3 DNA reads TGCAGTGCTAGAGGACAGAGCTTCTATGGCTACACCTTC. Encoded protein: CSARGQSFYGYTF.

This clonotype was found a few times. Possible read error: a much larger clone is one base away. This chain links TRBV6-6 with TRBJ2-3, with D perhaps given as TRBD1 or TRBD2 (7 bases each). The end of the DNA fits TRBJ2-5 better, so the J call may be wrong. CDR1 is MNHNY, CDR2 SVGAGI, per germline (reference sequence). The CDR3 loop spans 16 amino acids. The CDR3 region is CASSYSGGTEKETQYF. The CDR3 DNA reads as TGTGCCAGCAGTTACTCGGGGGGGACAGAAAAGGAGACCCAGTACTTC.